This T cell receptor (beta chain) was recorded in a study of control samples from healthy donors and cancer patients. Trimming stripped 1 base from V and 5 bases from J, with 13 bases between. Looked up from germline, CDR1 is SGHAT and CDR2 is FQDESV (reference sequence). This CDR3 is 15 amino acids long. Sequenced by immunoSEQ multiplex PCR; TCRdb stores in-frame clones only, minus some. The table lists approximately 17,000 clones, roughly nine tenths of them singletons. Sequencing was carried out using PBMCs. This chain connects TRBV11-1 to TRBJ2-3; D is unresolved. This TCR was recovered from a man aged 55 to 69 with head and neck cancer. For the CDR3, the DNA is TGTGCCAGCAGCTTAGTATCAGGAGACCGAGATACGCAGTATTTT. Translation gives CASSLVSGDRDTQYF.